This T cell receptor beta chain was sequenced in a study of blood T cell repertoires in COVID-19. The table came from immunoSEQ multiplex PCR; TCRdb's copy has only in-frame clones and leaves some out. This sample carries about 67,000 clones, roughly 79% of them seen once, and the ten largest clones take 5% to 6.5%. V lost 5 bases, J lost 0 bases, and 10 bases lay in between. Germline V gene sequence: CDR1 MNHEY, CDR2 SMNVEV (reference sequence). The CDR3 contains 14 residues. Source material: peripheral blood. The chain employs TRBV27 and TRBJ1-1; no definite D call. The sequence came from a woman aged 55 to 70 with acute or convalescent COVID-19. This CDR3 reads CASSLTIVNTEAFF. In DNA, the CDR3 is TGTGCCAGCAGTCTAACCATTGTGAACACTGAAGCTTTCTTT.